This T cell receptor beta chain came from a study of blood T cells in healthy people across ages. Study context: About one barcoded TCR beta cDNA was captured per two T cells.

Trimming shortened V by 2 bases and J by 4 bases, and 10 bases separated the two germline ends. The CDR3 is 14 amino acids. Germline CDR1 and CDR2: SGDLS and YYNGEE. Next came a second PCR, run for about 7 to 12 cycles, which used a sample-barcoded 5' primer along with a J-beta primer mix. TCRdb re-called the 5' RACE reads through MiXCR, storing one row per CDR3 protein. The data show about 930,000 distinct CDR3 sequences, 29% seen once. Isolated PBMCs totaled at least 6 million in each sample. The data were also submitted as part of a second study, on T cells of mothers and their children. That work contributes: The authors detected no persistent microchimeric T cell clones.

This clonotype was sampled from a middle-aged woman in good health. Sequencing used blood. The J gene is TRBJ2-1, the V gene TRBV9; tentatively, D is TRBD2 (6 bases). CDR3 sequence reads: CASSVGTGYNEQFF. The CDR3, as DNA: TGTGCCAGCAGCGTCGGGACTGGATACAATGAGCAGTTCTTC. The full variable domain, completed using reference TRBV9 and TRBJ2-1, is DSGVTQTPKHLITATGQRVTLRCSPRSGDLSVYWYQQSLDQGLQFLIQYYNGEERAKGNILERFSAQQFPDLHSELNLSSLELGDSALYFCASSVGTGYNEQFFGPGTRLTVL.